This TCR beta chain was identified during a study of PD-1 blockade in classical Hodgkin lymphoma. Study results and limitations: Excluded were patients who started nivolumab under 1 year after ASCT, a group that had lower diversity. Newly diagnosed and completely responding patients shared comparable baseline diversity. TCR diversity at baseline was reported to be reduced in newly diagnosed patients relative to healthy donors.

Trimming took 4 bases from V and 2 from J, leaving 11 bases between them. This CDR3 is built from 15 residues. In germline, CDR1 is SNHLY, CDR2 FYNNEI. Of note for this clone: What it binds is unknown.

TCRdb's copy holds only in-frame clones and misses some; the assay was immunoSEQ multiplex PCR. The repertoire has some 93,000 clones, around 80% of them found once; the top ten carry roughly 9.4%. Sample time point: cycle 4 day 1 (C4D1), after 6 weeks of nivolumab. All patients relapsed after autologous stem cell transplantation, and brentuximab vedotin exposure varied. The TCR comes from a human donor with classical Hodgkin lymphoma. The source material was peripheral blood mononuclear cells (PBMCs), sampled before the fourth cycle of nivolumab. This chain joins TRBV2 and TRBJ2-2, with D possibly matching TRBD1 (6 bases). CDR3 DNA sequence: TGTGCCAGCAGTGGACAGGAACTCAACACCGGGGAGCTGTTTTTT. This translates into CASSGQELNTGELFF.